The next 7 T cell receptor beta chains were all read from a single sample in a study of T-cell reconstitution after alpha-beta-depleted transplantation in children. Unique molecular identifiers were built into the TCRbeta library. Via MiXCR, TCRdb re-called the PCR reads, giving one row per CDR3 protein. The table shows about 420,000 distinct CDR3 sequences, with around 16% occurring only once. The specimen comprised PBMCs, mostly from graft donor cells, sampled 360 days after TCRalphabeta/CD19-depleted stem cell transplant. All receptors come from a boy in the first two years of life who had a stem cell transplant for Wiskott-Aldrich syndrome, so the T cells may come from the graft donor.

The chain links TRBV19 to TRBJ2-1, with TRBD2 matching 9 bases. The CDR3 totals 16 residues. Germline CDR1 and CDR2: LNHDA and SQIVND (reference sequence). V was pared by 5 bases and J by 8 bases, with 13 bases of the junction left unmatched. This CDR3 reads CASSASGLAVIDEQFF. In nucleotides, the CDR3 is TGTGCCAGTAGTGCCTCGGGACTAGCAGTTATCGATGAGCAGTTCTTC.

The chain uses TRBV6-1 and TRBJ1-1; D not resolved. Germline CDR1 and CDR2: MNHNS and SASEGT. V was shortened by 6 bases and J by 0 bases, with 20 bases between the two germline ends. CDR3 length: 17 amino acids. The CDR3 protein is CASRNKYRAIMNTEAFF. The CDR3 coding sequence is TGTGCCAGCAGAAACAAGTACCGGGCCATCATGAACACTGAAGCTTTCTTT.

The chain combines TRBV6-5 with TRBJ2-5; 8 nucleotides line up with TRBD2. This CDR3 contains 16 residues. Germline V gives CDR1 MNHEY, CDR2 SVGAGI. Trimming took 2 bases from V and 5 from J; bases not matched to a gene: 10. CDR3 loop: CASSYASGTRGETQYF. In nucleotides, the CDR3 is TGTGCCAGCAGTTACGCCTCCGGGACTAGAGGGGAGACCCAGTACTTC.

The V call is TRBV4-3, the J call TRBJ2-1, with D possibly being TRBD2 (5 bases). V was clipped by 1 base and J by 0 bases, with 16 bases between them. The CDR3 contains 18 residues. Germline loops: CDR1 LGHNA, CDR2 YSLEER. The CDR3 DNA sequence: TGCGCCAGCAGCCAAGGAAGGGAACTAGGACGCTCCTACAATGAGCAGTTCTTC. Protein sequence: CASSQGRELGRSYNEQFF.

This clonotype appeared many times. V gene TRBV29-1 combines with J gene TRBJ2-5, with unresolved D. This CDR3 is 12 amino acids long. The V gene's germline CDR1 is SQVTM and CDR2 ANQGSEA. V lost 6 bases, J lost 4 bases, and 12 bases lay in between. CDR3 DNA: TGCAGCGTAGTGGGCGGCGTAGAGACCCAGTACTTC. This encodes CSVVGGVETQYF.

The V gene is TRBV12-3 or TRBV12-4, the J gene TRBJ2-7, with 7 nucleotides matching TRBD2. The V and J ends lost 7 bases and 3 bases, in that order; junction bases with no gene match: 6. This CDR3 has 13 amino acids. The CDR3 sequence is CASKEGEGYEQYF. In DNA form, the CDR3 reads TGTGCCAGCAAGGAAGGGGAGGGCTACGAGCAGTACTTC.

This clonotype was observed at least ten times. DNA for the CDR3: TGCGCCAGCAGCCAAGAGCAAGCGGGATTGGGCGTTAACATTCAGTACTTC. Amino acid sequence: CASSQEQAGLGVNIQYF. The chain has TRBV4-3 and TRBJ2-4, with TRBD2 identical over 7 bases. J lost 7 bases, V lost 0 bases, and 12 bases had no gene match. The CDR3 extends over 17 amino acids. The germline gives CDR1 LGHNA, CDR2 YSLEER.